Below, 5 T cell receptor beta chains from the same sample are listed, as sequenced in a study of blood T cell repertoires in COVID-19. Data came from immunoSEQ multiplex PCR; TCRdb stores just in-frame clones and leaves some out. The data show roughly 45,000 clones, roughly 83% seen once. Sequenced input: peripheral blood. The receptor source for this set is a man aged 50 or older with active COVID-19.

The chain combines TRBV18 with TRBJ2-7; 7 bases match TRBD1. This CDR3 has 12 residues. The germline CDR1 and CDR2 sequences are KGHSH and LQKENI. V lost 6 bases, J lost 7 bases, and 6 bases stayed unmatched. DNA for the CDR3: TGTGCCAGCTCCCGAGGGGGCGGTGAGCAGTACTTC. It specifies CASSRGGGEQYF. The complete variable domain, with remaining parts taken from reference TRBV18 and TRBJ2-7, reads NAGVMQNPRHLVRRRGQEARLRCSPMKGHSHVYWYRQLPEEGLKFMVYLQKENIIDESGMPKERFSAEFPKEGPSILRIQQVVRGDSAAYFCASSRGGGEQYFGPGTRLTVT.

The rearrangement uses TRBV5-1 and TRBJ2-3; a possible D gene is TRBD2 (5 bases). Per germline, CDR1 SGHRS and CDR2 YFSETQ. Trimming took off 0 bases at V and 2 bases at J, with 13 bases between the two ends. The CDR3 has 16 residues. The CDR3 reads CASSLAIAPDTDTQYF. The CDR3, as DNA: TGCGCCAGCAGCTTGGCCATAGCGCCGGACACAGATACGCAGTATTTT.

The CDR3 DNA reads TGTGCCAGCAACAAGAGGGGGACAGGGCGGCATGAGCAGTTCTTC. Protein sequence: CASNKRGTGRHEQFF. The rearrangement uses TRBV21-1 and TRBJ2-1; TRBD1, the table's D call, was not compared with the DNA. TRBV21-1 is tagged as a pseudogene. The CDR3 sequence is 15 residues long.

This rearrangement joins TRBV19 to TRBJ1-6, with 12 bases that match TRBD1. J was trimmed by 6 bases and V by 7 bases; bases with no gene match: 10. The CDR3 is 17 amino acids. Germline V lookup: CDR1 LNHDA, CDR2 SQIVND (reference sequence). This CDR3 reads CASTIARDRGLNSPLHF. DNA of the CDR3: TGTGCCAGTACCATCGCCCGGGACAGGGGGCTTAATTCACCCCTCCACTTT.

The chain has TRBV27 and TRBJ1-5; 9 bases are shared with TRBD1. V gave up 3 bases and J gave up 4 bases; unmatched junction bases: 4. This CDR3 comprises 15 residues. CDR1 and CDR2 from the germline V gene are MNHEY and SMNVEV (reference sequence). As DNA, the CDR3 is TGTGCCAGCAGTTTTGGACAGGGGAATAATCAGCCCCAGCATTTT. Translated, it gives CASSFGQGNNQPQHF.